The clone carrying this T cell receptor (beta chain) was detected only a few times. Its matching antigen is unknown. TCRdb's copy holds only in-frame clones and misses some; the assay was immunoSEQ multiplex PCR. The sample has thousands of clones; around 79% are singletons. Time point defined: proximal margin of the surgical specimen (macroscopically non-inflamed). This CDR3 comprises 16 residues. The V and J ends lost 4 bases and 3 bases, in that order; junction bases with no gene match: 10. Germline V gene lookup returns CDR1 MGHRA and CDR2 YSYEKL. The data originate from a study of T cell repertoires in ileal Crohn's disease. Study overall: Median disease duration was 7.9 years; 35% smoked at surgery. From the resection specimen's proximal margin, biopsies were taken as MI.

Findings and limits, study-wide: All patients with clonality above 26.8% had endoscopic recurrence.

The chain is built from TRBV4-1 and TRBJ2-5; 8 bases fit TRBD2. Material: ileal tissue. The TCR originated in an adult with Crohn's disease. Here the CDR3 DNA reads TGCGCCAGCAGCCCGTCCGGTGCGGGGGGAAAAGAGACCCAGTACTTC. It translates to CASSPSGAGGKETQYF.